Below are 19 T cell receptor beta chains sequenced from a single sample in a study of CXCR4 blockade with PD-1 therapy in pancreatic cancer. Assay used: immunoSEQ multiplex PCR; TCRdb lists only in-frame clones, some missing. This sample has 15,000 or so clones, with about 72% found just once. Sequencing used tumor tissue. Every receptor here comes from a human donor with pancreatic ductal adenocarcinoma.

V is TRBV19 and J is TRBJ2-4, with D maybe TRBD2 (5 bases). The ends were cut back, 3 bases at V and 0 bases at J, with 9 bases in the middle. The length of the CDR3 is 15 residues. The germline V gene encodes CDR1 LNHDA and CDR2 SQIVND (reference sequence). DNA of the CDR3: TGTGCCAGTAGTATGAATGGACTAGCCAAAAACATTCAGTACTTC. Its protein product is CASSMNGLAKNIQYF.

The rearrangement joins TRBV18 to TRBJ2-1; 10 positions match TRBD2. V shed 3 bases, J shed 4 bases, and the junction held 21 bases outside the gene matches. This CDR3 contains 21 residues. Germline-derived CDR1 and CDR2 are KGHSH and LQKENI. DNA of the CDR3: TGTGCCAGCTCACCCGACCCTGGGACTAGCGCTAGTCTTATATGGTACAATGAGCAGTTCTTC. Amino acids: CASSPDPGTSASLIWYNEQFF.

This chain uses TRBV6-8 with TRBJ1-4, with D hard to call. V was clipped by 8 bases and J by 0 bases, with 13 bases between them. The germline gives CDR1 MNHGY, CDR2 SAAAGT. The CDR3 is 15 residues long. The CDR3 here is CASRPGTSTNEKLFF. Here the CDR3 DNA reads TGTGCCAGCCGGCCAGGCACCTCAACTAATGAAAAACTGTTTTTT.

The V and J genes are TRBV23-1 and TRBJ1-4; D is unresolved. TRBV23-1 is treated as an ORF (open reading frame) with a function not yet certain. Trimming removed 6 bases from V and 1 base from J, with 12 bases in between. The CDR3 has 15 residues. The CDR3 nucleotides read TGCGCCAGCAGCCAAGCGGGAAGAACTAATGAAAAACTGTTTTTT. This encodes CASSQAGRTNEKLFF.

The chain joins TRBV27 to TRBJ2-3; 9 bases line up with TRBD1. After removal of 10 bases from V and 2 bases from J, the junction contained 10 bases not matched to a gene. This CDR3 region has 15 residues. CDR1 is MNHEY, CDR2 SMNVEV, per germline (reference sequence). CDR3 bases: TGTGCCACCTGGGGGACAGGGTCCCTCACAGATACGCAGTATTTT. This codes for CATWGTGSLTDTQYF.

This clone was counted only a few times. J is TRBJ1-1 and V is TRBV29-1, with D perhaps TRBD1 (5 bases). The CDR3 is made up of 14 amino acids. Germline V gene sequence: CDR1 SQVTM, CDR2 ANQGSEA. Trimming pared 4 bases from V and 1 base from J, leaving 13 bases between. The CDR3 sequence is CSVGGAWGNTEAFF. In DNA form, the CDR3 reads TGCAGCGTTGGAGGGGCCTGGGGGAACACTGAAGCTTTCTTT.

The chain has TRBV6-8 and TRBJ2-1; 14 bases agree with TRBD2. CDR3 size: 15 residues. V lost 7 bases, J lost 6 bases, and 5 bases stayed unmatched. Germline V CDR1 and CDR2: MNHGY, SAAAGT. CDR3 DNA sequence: TGTGCCAGCACCACCGGGACTAGCGGGAGCAATGAGCAGTTCTTC. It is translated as CASTTGTSGSNEQFF.

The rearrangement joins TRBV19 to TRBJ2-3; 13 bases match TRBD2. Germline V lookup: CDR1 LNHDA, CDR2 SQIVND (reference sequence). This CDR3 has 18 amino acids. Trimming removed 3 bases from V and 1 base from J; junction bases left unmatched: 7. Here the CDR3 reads CASSMVGLAGVGTDTQYF. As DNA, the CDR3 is TGTGCCAGTAGTATGGTAGGACTAGCGGGAGTAGGCACAGATACGCAGTATTTT.

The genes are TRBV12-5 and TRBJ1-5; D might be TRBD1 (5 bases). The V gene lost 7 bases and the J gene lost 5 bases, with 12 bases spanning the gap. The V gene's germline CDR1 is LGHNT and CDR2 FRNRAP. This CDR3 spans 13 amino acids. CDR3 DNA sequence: TGTGCTAGTGCCCTGGGAGGGGATCAGCCCCAGCATTTT. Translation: CASALGGDQPQHF.

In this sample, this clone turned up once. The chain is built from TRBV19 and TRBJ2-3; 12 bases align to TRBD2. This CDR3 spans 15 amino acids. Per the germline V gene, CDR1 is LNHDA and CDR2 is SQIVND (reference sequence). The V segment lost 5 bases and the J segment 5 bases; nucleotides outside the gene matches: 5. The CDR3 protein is CASSSSGLAGDTQYF. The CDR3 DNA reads TGTGCCAGTAGTTCGTCGGGACTAGCGGGAGATACGCAGTATTTT.

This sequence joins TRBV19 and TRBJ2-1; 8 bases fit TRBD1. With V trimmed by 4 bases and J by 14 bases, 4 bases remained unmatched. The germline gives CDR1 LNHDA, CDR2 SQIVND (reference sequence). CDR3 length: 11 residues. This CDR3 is CASSNRGKEFF. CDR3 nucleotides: TGTGCCAGTAGTAACAGGGGGAAGGAGTTCTTC.

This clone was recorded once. CDR3 protein: CASSPDRGIGYTF. CDR3 in DNA: TGTGCCAGCTCACCCGACAGGGGAATTGGCTACACCTTC. The chain is built from TRBV18 and TRBJ1-2; 8 bases align to TRBD1. The V and J ends lost 3 bases and 7 bases, in that order; junction bases with no gene match: 4. The CDR3 runs 13 residues. Germline CDR1 is KGHSH and CDR2 is LQKENI.

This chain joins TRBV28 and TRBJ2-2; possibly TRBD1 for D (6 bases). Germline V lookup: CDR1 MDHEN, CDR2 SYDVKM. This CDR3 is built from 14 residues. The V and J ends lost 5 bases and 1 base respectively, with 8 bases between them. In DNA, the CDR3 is TGTGCCAGCAGTGGGGGACAGAACACCGGGGAGCTGTTTTTT. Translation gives CASSGGQNTGELFF.

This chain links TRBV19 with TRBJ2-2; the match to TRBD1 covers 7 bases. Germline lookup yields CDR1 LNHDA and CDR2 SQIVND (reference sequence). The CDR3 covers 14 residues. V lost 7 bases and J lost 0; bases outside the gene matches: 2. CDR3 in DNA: TGTGCCAGTAAGGGACAGCCGAACACCGGGGAGCTGTTTTTT. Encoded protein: CASKGQPNTGELFF.

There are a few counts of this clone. Here the CDR3 DNA reads TGTGCCAGCAGTGAAGTTGGACAGGGTATCGATACGCAGTATTTT. Translation gives CASSEVGQGIDTQYF. V and J are TRBV6-1 and TRBJ2-3, with 8 bases aligning to TRBD1. This CDR3 has 15 residues. Looked up from germline, CDR1 is MNHNS and CDR2 is SASEGT. Trimming removed 1 base from V and 6 bases from J; junction bases left unmatched: 6.

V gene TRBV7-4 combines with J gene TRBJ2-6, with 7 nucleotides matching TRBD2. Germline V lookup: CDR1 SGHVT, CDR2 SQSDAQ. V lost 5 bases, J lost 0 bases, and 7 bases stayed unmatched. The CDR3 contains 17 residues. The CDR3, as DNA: TGTGCCAGCAGCAGATTAGCGGGCCGCTCTGGGGCCAACGTCCTGACTTTC. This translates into CASSRLAGRSGANVLTF.

CDR3 region: CASSPQGNYGYTF. CDR3 DNA: TGTGCCAGTAGTCCCCAGGGTAACTATGGCTACACCTTC. The chain has TRBV19 and TRBJ1-2; maybe TRBD1 (5 bases). The germline V and J ends were trimmed by 5 bases and 1 base, with 8 bases remaining between them. The CDR3 extends over 13 amino acids. In germline, CDR1 is LNHDA, CDR2 SQIVND (reference sequence). The whole variable domain, remainder taken from reference TRBV19 and TRBJ1-2, is DGGITQSPKYLFRKEGQNVTLSCEQNLNHDAMYWYRQDPGQGLRLIYYSQIVNDFQKGDIAEGYSVSREKKESFPLTVTSAQKNPTAFYLCASSPQGNYGYTFGSGTRLTVV.

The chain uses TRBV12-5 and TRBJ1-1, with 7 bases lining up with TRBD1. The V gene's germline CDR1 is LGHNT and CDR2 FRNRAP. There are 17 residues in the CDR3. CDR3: CASSLTTGAEMNTEAFF. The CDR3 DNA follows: TGTGCCAGCTCCCTTACTACAGGGGCCGAGATGAACACTGAAGCTTTCTTT.

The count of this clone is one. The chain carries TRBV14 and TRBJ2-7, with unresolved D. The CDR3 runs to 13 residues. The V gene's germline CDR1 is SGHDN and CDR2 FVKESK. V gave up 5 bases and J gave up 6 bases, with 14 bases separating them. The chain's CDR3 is CASSFEISSEQYF. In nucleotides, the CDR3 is TGTGCCAGCAGCTTCGAGATATCAAGCGAGCAGTACTTC.